The rows below give T cell receptor beta chains drawn from one sample of a study of blood T cells in healthy people across ages. In TCRdb, the 5' RACE reads were re-called with MiXCR into one record per CDR3 protein. The sample holds some 700,000 distinct CDR3 sequences, roughly 45% seen once. The sequenced sample consisted of blood. All receptors derive from an older woman in good health. Each CDR3 is given with its conserved first and last residue. The D gene is left open where the match is weak. Size is stated for part of the rows, as once, few or many counts, or as a class when the clone is expanded.

V: TRBV21-1
D: -
J: TRBJ1-1
size: -
DNA: TGTGCCACTAGGGGACAGGGCCCGTTGACGAGAGGGGCTGAAGCTTTCTTT
CDR3: CATRGQGPLTRGAEAFF

V: TRBV29-1
D: TRBD2
J: TRBJ2-1
size: -
DNA: TGCAGCGTTGAAGATCCCCAGCGGGGGATGAATGAGCAGTTCTTC
CDR3: CSVEDPQRGMNEQFF

V: TRBV5-6
D: TRBD2
J: TRBJ2-1
size: -
DNA: TGTGCCAGCAGCTTGGAATACAGCGGGGTCTACAATGGGCAGTTCTTC
CDR3: CASSLEYSGVYNGQFF

V: TRBV20-1
D: -
J: TRBJ1-1
size: -
DNA: TGCAGTGCCCGATCGGGGGCCTCGAGGACTGAAGCTTTCTTT
CDR3: CSARSGASRTEAFF

V: TRBV10-3
D: TRBD1
J: TRBJ2-5
size: many
DNA: TGTGCCATCAGTGAGACAGGGGAGGAGACCCAGTACTTC
CDR3: CAISETGEETQYF

V: TRBV24-1
D: TRBD1
J: TRBJ2-1
size: few
DNA: TGTGCCACCAGTGACATTAGGGGGACAGGGGCCTACGAGCAGTTCTTC
CDR3: CATSDIRGTGAYEQFF

V: TRBV20-1
D: TRBD1
J: TRBJ1-4
size: few
DNA: TGCAGTGCTCGAACAGGGGGTGATGGTGAAAAACTGTTTTTT
CDR3: CSARTGGDGEKLFF

V: TRBV7-2
D: -
J: TRBJ2-3
size: few
DNA: TGTGCCAGCAGCGTACAGGGAGGGACTATCGCAGATACGCAGTATTTT
CDR3: CASSVQGGTIADTQYF

V: TRBV28
D: -
J: TRBJ2-1
size: few
DNA: TGTGCCAGCAGTTTAGGTGGGCGACTAAGGGGGAATGAGCAGTTCTTC
CDR3: CASSLGGRLRGNEQFF

V: TRBV7-2
D: -
J: TRBJ2-1
size: few
DNA: TGTGCCAGCAGCTTGGAGGCGGGACGGCACAATGAGCAGTTCTTC
CDR3: CASSLEAGRHNEQFF

V: TRBV12-3/TRBV12-4
D: TRBD1
J: TRBJ2-3
size: few
DNA: TGTGCCAGCAGGCTCCAGGGGGCGCAGGCAGATACGCAGTATTTT
CDR3: CASRLQGAQADTQYF

V: TRBV29-1
D: -
J: TRBJ2-5
size: many
DNA: TGCAGCGTTGGGGAACAGCAAGAGACCCAGTACTTC
CDR3: CSVGEQQETQYF

V: TRBV29-1
D: -
J: TRBJ1-4
size: -
DNA: TGCAGCGTTGCAAGAAGAGGGTTGGGGCGAGAAAAACTGTTTTTT
CDR3: CSVARRGLGREKLFF

V: TRBV5-1
D: TRBD1
J: TRBJ2-6
size: few
DNA: TGCGCCAGCAGCTCCGGACAGGGGGACTCTGGGGCCAACGTCCTGACTTTC
CDR3: CASSSGQGDSGANVLTF

V: TRBV28
D: -
J: TRBJ2-7
size: -
DNA: TGTGCCAGCAGTCAAGCGGGCCCGAGCTCCTACAATGAGCAGTACTTC
CDR3: CASSQAGPSSYNEQYF

V: TRBV20-1
D: -
J: TRBJ2-5
size: -
DNA: TGCAGTGCTAGAGTAGACCCTACGGAGGAGACCCAGTACTTC
CDR3: CSARVDPTEETQYF

V: TRBV7-2
D: TRBD2
J: TRBJ2-1
size: -
DNA: TGTGCCAGCAGCTGGATCACTAGCGGGGACTACAATGAGCAGTTCTTC
CDR3: CASSWITSGDYNEQFF

V: TRBV9
D: TRBD2
J: TRBJ2-7
size: once
DNA: TGTGCCAGCAGCGAGGGACTACCGGAGGTATACGAGCAGTACTTC
CDR3: CASSEGLPEVYEQYF

V: TRBV20-1
D: -
J: TRBJ2-7
size: many
DNA: TGCAGTGCTAGACCCTGGGGGGGGGCCTCCTACGAGCAGTACTTC
CDR3: CSARPWGGASYEQYF

V: TRBV9
D: TRBD2
J: TRBJ2-1
size: -
DNA: TGTGCCAGCAGCCCCCACGGGGGGACTAGCGGCCCCTCCTACAATGAGCAGTTCTTC
CDR3: CASSPHGGTSGPSYNEQFF

V: TRBV15
D: TRBD2
J: TRBJ2-3
size: -
DNA: TGTGCCACCAGCAGAGAATATCCTAGCGGCCGCAAGGGAGATACGCAGTATTTT
CDR3: CATSREYPSGRKGDTQYF

V: TRBV20-1
D: TRBD1
J: TRBJ1-2
size: few
DNA: TGCAGTGCTAGCGGGACAGCCTATGGCTACACCTTC
CDR3: CSASGTAYGYTF

V: TRBV6-4
D: TRBD1
J: TRBJ1-1
size: many
DNA: TGTGCCAGCAGTGACGCCTCAGGGGGCGAGGGTGAAGCTTTCTTT
CDR3: CASSDASGGEGEAFF

V: TRBV7-2
D: -
J: TRBJ1-6
size: few
DNA: TGTGCCAGCAGCTTAGCGTCAGGGGTGAATTCACCCCTCCACTTT
CDR3: CASSLASGVNSPLHF

V: TRBV6-5
D: -
J: TRBJ2-2
size: -
DNA: TGTGCCAGCAGTGCGGACGGGAACACCGGGGAGCTGTTTTTT
CDR3: CASSADGNTGELFF

V: TRBV7-2
D: -
J: TRBJ2-5
size: -
DNA: TGTGCCAGCAGCTTACGAGACTGGGGGTTGGAGACCCAGTACTTC
CDR3: CASSLRDWGLETQYF

V: TRBV10-3
D: -
J: TRBJ1-2
size: -
DNA: TGTGCCATCAGTGACTCCCGACAGATCTCTTCAAACTATGGCTGCACCTTC
CDR3: CAISDSRQISSNYGCTF

V: TRBV24-1
D: TRBD1
J: TRBJ2-7
size: -
DNA: TGTGCCACCAGTCCCGGGACAGCAACCTACAATGAGCAGTACTTC
CDR3: CATSPGTATYNEQYF

V: TRBV11-3
D: -
J: TRBJ2-2
size: -
DNA: TGTGCCAGCGGGGCCACCGGGGAGCTGTTTTTT
CDR3: CASGATGELFF